The T cell receptor beta chain described here comes from a study of CD8 T cells in ankylosing spondylitis. Trimming stripped 2 bases from V and 3 bases from J, with 16 bases between. Germline lookup yields CDR1 SGHAT and CDR2 FQNNGV. The CDR3 has 16 amino acids. Regarding the study as a whole: Within matched ankylosing spondylitis synovial fluid, disease-linked clones were reportedly significantly enriched. Ankylosing spondylitis blood seemed to carry a telltale TCR beta motif made of several highly homologous variants.

This clonotype has a count of ten or more. Antigen unknown. TCRdb re-analysed the 5' RACE reads in MiXCR, keeping a single row per CDR3 protein. The sample includes some 85,000 distinct CDR3 sequences, roughly 10% seen only once; the top ten take over 25%. This chain uses TRBV11-2 with TRBJ1-1; D is undetermined. The sequence derives from a male donor with ankylosing spondylitis. The sample taken for sequencing was blood, either unsorted or a sorted T cell fraction (not recorded which). CDR3 nucleotide sequence: TGTGCCAGCAGCTTAATATGGCGTCCAGCAGACACTGAAGCTTTCTTT. Translating gives CASSLIWRPADTEAFF.